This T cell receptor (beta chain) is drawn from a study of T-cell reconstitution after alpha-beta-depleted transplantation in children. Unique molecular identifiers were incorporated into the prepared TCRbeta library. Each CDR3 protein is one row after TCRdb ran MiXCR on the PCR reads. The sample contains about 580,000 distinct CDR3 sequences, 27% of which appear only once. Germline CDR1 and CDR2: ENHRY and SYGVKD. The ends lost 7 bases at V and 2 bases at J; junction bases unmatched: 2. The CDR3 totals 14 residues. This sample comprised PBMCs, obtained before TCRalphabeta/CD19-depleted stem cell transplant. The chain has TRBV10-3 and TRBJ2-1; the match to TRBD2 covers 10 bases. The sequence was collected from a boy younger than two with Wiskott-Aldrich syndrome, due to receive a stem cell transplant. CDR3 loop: CAITGLAAYNEQFF. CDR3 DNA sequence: TGTGCCATCACAGGACTAGCGGCCTACAATGAGCAGTTCTTC.